This TCR beta chain stems from a study of blood T cell repertoires in COVID-19. In the study overall: Samples came from the United States, Italy and Spain, spanning acute and convalescent COVID-19. Nucleic acid was either cDNA or gDNA, and it came from T cells, B-cell-depleted T cells, or PBMCs.

Germline-derived CDR1 and CDR2 are MNHEY and SVGEGT. This CDR3 is built from 16 residues. The V segment lost 5 bases and the J segment 0 bases; nucleotides outside the gene matches: 9. In the study's own analysis: Amplification with reference gene primers provided the estimates of nucleated cell counts. TCRdb's copy holds only in-frame clones and misses some; the assay was immunoSEQ multiplex PCR. The V and J calls and clone size are taken from that table; D and trimming were inferred from the DNA. The data hold approximately 90,000 clones, with 70% to 90% observed a single time. This clone was seen once.

The sequenced sample consisted of peripheral blood. The sequence was obtained from a man aged 50-59 years with acute or convalescent COVID-19. The chain is built from TRBV6-2 or TRBV6-3 and TRBJ2-7, with TRBD2 matching over 8 bases. Written as DNA, the CDR3 is TGTGCCAGCAGTAGGCCGGGGCTAGCGGGCTCCTACGAGCAGTACTTC. Protein product: CASSRPGLAGSYEQYF.